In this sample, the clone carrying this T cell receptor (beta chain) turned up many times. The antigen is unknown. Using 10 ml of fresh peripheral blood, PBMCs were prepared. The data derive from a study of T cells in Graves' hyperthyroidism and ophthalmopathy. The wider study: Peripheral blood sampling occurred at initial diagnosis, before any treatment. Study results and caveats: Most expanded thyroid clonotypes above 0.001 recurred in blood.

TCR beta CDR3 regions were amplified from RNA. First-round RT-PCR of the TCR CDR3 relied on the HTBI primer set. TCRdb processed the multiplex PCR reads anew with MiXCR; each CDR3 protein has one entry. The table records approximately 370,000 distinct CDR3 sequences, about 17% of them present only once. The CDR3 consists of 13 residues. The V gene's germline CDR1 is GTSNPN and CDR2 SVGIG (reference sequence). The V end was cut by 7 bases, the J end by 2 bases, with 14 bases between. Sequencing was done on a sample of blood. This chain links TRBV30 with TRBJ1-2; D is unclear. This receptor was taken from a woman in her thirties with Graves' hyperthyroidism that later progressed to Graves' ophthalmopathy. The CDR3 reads CASLRATNYGYTF. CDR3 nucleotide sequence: TGTGCCTCCCTCCGAGCAACCAACTATGGCTACACCTTC.